One sample yielded the 19 T cell receptor beta chains listed below, sequenced in a study of cytomegalovirus exposure and HLA in healthy donors. Primers: 60 Vbeta forward and 13 Jbeta reverse. The data were produced by immunoSEQ multiplex PCR, yet TCRdb's version contains in-frame clones alone and is incomplete. The data contain 230,000 or so clones, nearly 95% of them singletons. Sequencing was done on a sample of PBMCs. All receptors come from a girl aged 2 to 10 in good health and CMV-seronegative.

This chain links TRBV18 with TRBJ1-5; possible D gene TRBD1, 5 bases. V was cut by 1 base and J by 3 bases, with 10 bases left in between. Per germline, CDR1 KGHSH and CDR2 LQKENI. This CDR3 is 15 amino acids long. The CDR3 reads CASSPRGDANQPQHF. The CDR3 DNA sequence: TGTGCCAGCTCACCACGGGGGGACGCCAATCAGCCCCAGCATTTT.

This clone was picked up a small number of times. The chain employs TRBV6-5 and TRBJ2-5; D remains unclear. The DNA end favors TRBJ2-7, so the J call may be wrong. The CDR3 is made up of 13 amino acids. The germline gives CDR1 MNHEY, CDR2 SVGAGI. The CDR3 DNA follows: TGTGCCAGCAGGCCACTATCCTCCTACGAGCAGTACTTC. Its protein product is CASRPLSSYEQYF.

The chain uses TRBV14 and TRBJ2-7; D uncertain. V lost 4 bases, J lost 4 bases, and 5 bases lay in between. CDR3 length: 11 residues. Germline CDR1 and CDR2: SGHDN and FVKESK. CDR3 region: CASSLHYEQYF. CDR3 nucleotides: TGTGCCAGCAGCCTTCATTACGAGCAGTACTTC.

The gene calls are TRBV5-1 and TRBJ1-1, with no clear D. V lost 0 bases and J lost 2, with 17 bases in between. CDR1 and CDR2 from the germline V gene are SGHRS and YFSETQ. CDR3 length equals 17 residues. The CDR3 nucleotides are TGCGCCAGCAGCTTGGGGGTATTTGGAGGAAGCAACACTGAAGCTTTCTTT. As protein: CASSLGVFGGSNTEAFF.

The J gene is TRBJ1-1, the V gene TRBV6-5; D remains ambiguous. Germline V gene data show CDR1 as MNHEY and CDR2 as SVGAGI. The CDR3 consists of 13 residues. Trimming removed 4 bases from V and 2 bases from J, with 8 bases in between. Here the CDR3 DNA reads TGTGCCAGCAGTTCCTCCAGAAACACTGAAGCTTTCTTT. Translating gives CASSSSRNTEAFF.

The J gene is TRBJ1-1, the V gene TRBV7-6; TRBD1 matches at 8 bases. V shed 5 bases, J shed 0 bases, and the junction held 8 bases outside the gene matches. Germline CDR1 reads SGHVS; CDR2 reads FNYEAQ. The CDR3 runs 16 residues. The CDR3 region has the DNA TGTGCCAGCAGCCGACCGGGACAGGAGGTGAACACTGAAGCTTTCTTT. It yields the protein CASSRPGQEVNTEAFF.

V and J are TRBV30 and TRBJ1-1, with D tentatively TRBD1 (5 bases). Germline CDR1 reads GTSNPN; CDR2 reads SVGIG (reference sequence). Trimming pared 0 bases from V and 5 bases from J, leaving 7 bases between. The CDR3 loop spans 12 amino acids. The CDR3 is CAWSVGGTEAFF. In DNA form, the CDR3 reads TGTGCCTGGAGTGTCGGGGGAACTGAAGCTTTCTTT.

The chain carries TRBV10-2 and TRBJ2-1, with 8 bases identical to TRBD1. With V trimmed by 3 bases and J by 6 bases, 10 bases remained unmatched. Germline V gene sequence: CDR1 WSHSY, CDR2 SAAADI. The length of the CDR3 is 16 residues. CDR3 in amino acids: CASSDSYRTGSNEQFF. CDR3 DNA: TGCGCCAGCAGTGATTCTTATAGGACAGGGAGCAATGAGCAGTTCTTC.

The count of this clone is one. The V and J genes are TRBV28 and TRBJ1-2; possibly TRBD1 for D (5 bases). CDR1 and CDR2 from the germline V gene are MDHEN and SYDVKM. Trimming shortened V by 8 bases and J by 6 bases, and 13 bases separated the two germline ends. This CDR3 is built from 12 residues. CDR3 in DNA: TGTGCCAGCCGCGGCGGGGGGAATGGCTACACCTTC. Its translation is CASRGGGNGYTF.

The genes are TRBV21-1 and TRBJ1-2; the D call TRBD1 from the table was never checked on the DNA. TRBV21-1 is a pseudogene locus. CDR3 length: 15 residues. Here the CDR3 DNA reads TGTGCCAGCAGCACCCTCCCGACAGGGAACTATGGCTACACCTTC. It translates to CASSTLPTGNYGYTF.

The chain recombines TRBV27 with TRBJ1-2; D unclear. CDR3 length: 12 amino acids. V dropped 0 bases and J dropped 4 bases, with 3 bases sitting between them. Germline values: CDR1 MNHEY, CDR2 SMNVEV (reference sequence). DNA for the CDR3: TGTGCCAGCAGTTTATCCGGCTATGGCTACACCTTC. This encodes CASSLSGYGYTF.

As to this clone: Other DNA sequences in this sample translate to the same CDR3. V and J are TRBV29-1 and TRBJ1-1; no clear D. The ends were cut back, 3 bases at V and 2 bases at J, with 4 bases in the middle. CDR3 length: 11 amino acids. Germline lookup yields CDR1 SQVTM and CDR2 ANQGSEA. CDR3 sequence reads: CSVDQNTEAFF. DNA of the CDR3: TGCAGCGTTGATCAAAACACTGAAGCTTTCTTT.

This chain uses TRBV28 with TRBJ1-4; D is perhaps TRBD1 (5 bases). Germline V CDR1 and CDR2: MDHEN, SYDVKM. The CDR3 length is 13 residues. V was shortened by 7 bases and J by 13 bases, with 19 bases between the two germline ends. CDR3 DNA sequence: TGTGCCAGCACCCAGGGTCCGGGGGGAGGACTGTTTTTT. This gives the protein CASTQGPGGGLFF. Variable domain in full (rest from reference TRBV28 and TRBJ1-4): DVKVTQSSRYLVKRTGEKVFLECVQDMDHENMFWYRQDPGLGLRLIYFSYDVKMKEKGDIPEGYSVSREKKERFSLILESASTNQTSMYLCASTQGPGGGLFFGSGTQLSVL.

The chain is built from TRBV10-1 and TRBJ2-2, with 7 bases fitting TRBD1. The V segment lost 7 bases and the J segment 3 bases; nucleotides outside the gene matches: 2. From germline, CDR1 is WNHNN and CDR2 SYGVQD (reference sequence). This CDR3 has 13 residues. The CDR3 here is CASKGADTGELFF. For the CDR3, the DNA is TGCGCCAGCAAGGGGGCAGACACCGGGGAGCTGTTTTTT.

The chain has TRBV19 and TRBJ1-1; TRBD1 agrees at 7 bases. Germline assignment: CDR1 LNHDA and CDR2 SQIVND (reference sequence). V trimming: 6 bases; J trimming: 4 bases; junction bases outside the gene matches: 5. The CDR3 is made up of 13 amino acids. The chain's CDR3 is CASRTGVLTEAFF. Here the CDR3 DNA reads TGTGCCAGTAGAACAGGGGTGCTCACTGAAGCTTTCTTT. The full variable domain, completed using reference TRBV19 and TRBJ1-1, is DGGITQSPKYLFRKEGQNVTLSCEQNLNHDAMYWYRQDPGQGLRLIYYSQIVNDFQKGDIAEGYSVSREKKESFPLTVTSAQKNPTAFYLCASRTGVLTEAFFGQGTRLTVV.

This clone was detected only once. The germline gene is not matched at one end of the junction; a read error may be the cause. DNA of the CDR3: TGTGCCAGCAGCTTGTCCCTGAAAGAGATCCAGTACTTC. It is translated as CASSLSLKEIQYF. The V and J genes are TRBV5-4 and TRBJ2-5; D call uncertain. The length of the CDR3 is 13 residues. Germline CDR1 reads SGHNT; CDR2 reads YYREEE (reference sequence).

J is TRBJ2-1 and V is TRBV6-6, with D maybe TRBD1 (6 bases). Germline CDR1 MNHNY, CDR2 SVGAGI (reference sequence). This CDR3 region has 14 residues. Trimming took 2 bases from V and 2 from J, leaving 7 bases between them. CDR3 protein: CASSYKGAYNEQFF. In nucleotides, the CDR3 is TGTGCCAGCAGTTACAAGGGGGCCTACAATGAGCAGTTCTTC.

The chain employs TRBV6-1 and TRBJ1-3; no clear D. Germline V gives CDR1 MNHNS, CDR2 SASEGT. Trimming took off 4 bases at V and 1 base at J, with 8 bases between the two ends. This CDR3 is 14 amino acids long. The CDR3 loop reads CASSGAGSGNTIYF. CDR3 bases: TGTGCCAGCAGTGGGGCAGGATCTGGAAACACCATATATTTT.

A single count supports this clone. J is TRBJ2-2 and V is TRBV19; the D gene is possibly TRBD1 (6 bases). Trimming cost V 9 bases and J 4 bases, with 12 bases left between them. This CDR3 spans 13 amino acids. Germline CDR1 LNHDA, CDR2 SQIVND (reference sequence). CDR3: CASHTRGTGELFF. As DNA, the CDR3 is TGTGCCAGCCACACCAGGGGCACCGGGGAGCTGTTTTTT.